One sample yielded the 29 T cell receptor beta chains listed below, sequenced in a study of CXCR4 blockade with PD-1 therapy in pancreatic cancer. TCRdb keeps only in-frame clones here, not all; method: immunoSEQ multiplex PCR. The sample lists 3,500 or so clones, 50% seen once, with about 20% in the top ten. The material sequenced was tumor tissue. These receptors all come from a human donor with pancreatic ductal adenocarcinoma.

This clone appeared a few times. In nucleotides, the CDR3 is TGTGCCAGCAGTCACTCTGCGCTGTTTTATAGCAATCAGCCCCAGCATTTT. It is translated as CASSHSALFYSNQPQHF. The chain employs TRBV28 and TRBJ1-5; D unclear. Germline V gene lookup returns CDR1 MDHEN and CDR2 SYDVKM. The CDR3 sequence is 17 residues long. The V end lost 5 bases, the J end lost 0 bases, and 17 bases lay between the germline ends.

The chain employs TRBV10-3 and TRBJ1-1; tentatively, D is TRBD1 (5 bases). From germline, CDR1 is ENHRY and CDR2 SYGVKD. The CDR3 is made up of 16 amino acids. Trimming took off 3 bases at V and 3 bases at J, with 17 bases between the two ends. CDR3 nucleotides: TGTGCCATCAGTGACTGGAGGCTAACGGGGGACACTGAAGCTTTCTTT. Protein product: CAISDWRLTGDTEAFF.

The V gene is TRBV19, the J gene TRBJ1-5, with D unresolved. Trimming shortened V by 3 bases and J by 2 bases, and 11 bases separated the two germline ends. This CDR3 has 15 residues. Germline values: CDR1 LNHDA, CDR2 SQIVND (reference sequence). The CDR3 here is CASSILSGGNQPQHF. The CDR3 nucleotides are TGTGCCAGTAGTATCCTCTCCGGGGGCAATCAGCCCCAGCATTTT.

The chain employs TRBV28 and TRBJ1-5; D uncertain. Germline V gene data show CDR1 as MDHEN and CDR2 as SYDVKM. CDR3 length: 12 amino acids. Trimming shortened V by 7 bases and J by 0 bases, and 4 bases separated the two germline ends. DNA for the CDR3: TGTGCCAGCACCATTAGCAATCAGCCCCAGCATTTT. Residues: CASTISNQPQHF.

The chain employs TRBV19 and TRBJ1-1, with D unresolved. Germline V gene lookup returns CDR1 LNHDA and CDR2 SQIVND (reference sequence). There are 14 residues in the CDR3. V shed 4 bases and J shed 0 bases, with 9 bases lying between them. The CDR3 is CASSTLPLNTEAFF. The CDR3 region has the DNA TGTGCCAGTAGTACGCTTCCCCTGAACACTGAAGCTTTCTTT.

This clone was detected only once. The V gene is TRBV28, the J gene TRBJ2-1; 9 bases match TRBD2. After removal of 6 bases from V and 3 bases from J, the junction contained 6 bases not matched to a gene. This CDR3 is 15 amino acids long. The germline CDR1 and CDR2 sequences are MDHEN and SYDVKM. As DNA, the CDR3 is TGTGCCAGCAGGGGGCAAGCGGGAGGCTACAATGAGCAGTTCTTC. Its protein product is CASRGQAGGYNEQFF.

This clone was observed a few times. The genes are TRBV6-8 and TRBJ2-4; D uncertain. The germline V and J ends were trimmed by 8 bases and 0 bases, with 8 bases remaining between them. Looked up from germline, CDR1 is MNHGY and CDR2 is SAAAGT. The CDR3 has 13 residues. CDR3 amino acids: CASGRLAKNIQYF. In DNA form, the CDR3 reads TGTGCCAGCGGCCGGTTAGCCAAAAACATTCAGTACTTC.

This clone was detected once. The chain is built from TRBV6-8 and TRBJ2-2; 9 nucleotides match TRBD2. The CDR3 is 15 residues long. The ends lost 6 bases at V and 5 bases at J; junction bases unmatched: 7. Germline CDR1 and CDR2: MNHGY and SAAAGT. The CDR3 DNA follows: TGTGCCAGCAGGGATAGCGGGAGAGGTACCGGGGAGCTGTTTTTT. Residues: CASRDSGRGTGELFF.

This clone is deemed medium-sized (0.01 to 0.1%). V and J are TRBV11-3 and TRBJ2-7; D ambiguous. The CDR3 runs 14 residues. The V gene's germline CDR1 is SGHNT and CDR2 YENEEA. Deletions cut 5 bases from V and 0 bases from J, with 11 bases between. The CDR3 DNA sequence: TGTGCCAGCAGCCCGAGTAGCAGCTCCTACGAGCAGTACTTC. Its protein product is CASSPSSSSYEQYF. Variable domain in full (rest from reference TRBV11-3 and TRBJ2-7): EAGVVQSPRYKIIEKKQPVAFWCNPISGHNTLYWYLQNLGQGPELLIRYENEEAVDDSQLPKDRFSAERLKGVDSTLKIQPAELGDSAVYLCASSPSSSSYEQYFGPGTRLTVT.

This clone occurred a few times. This chain uses TRBV30 with TRBJ1-2; D possibly corresponds to TRBD1 (6 bases). V was shortened by 1 base and J by 11 bases, with 14 bases between the two germline ends. The CDR3 covers 12 residues. CDR1 is GTSNPN, CDR2 SVGIG, per germline (reference sequence). This CDR3 is CAWSAQTGSYTF. In nucleotides, the CDR3 is TGTGCCTGGAGTGCCCAGACAGGTTCTTACACCTTC.

The chain employs TRBV19 and TRBJ1-5, with D perhaps TRBD1 (5 bases). Trimming took 3 bases from V and 7 from J, leaving 10 bases between them. The CDR3 runs to 13 residues. Germline lookup yields CDR1 LNHDA and CDR2 SQIVND (reference sequence). For the CDR3, the DNA is TGTGCCAGTAGTATGGGGGGATTGCAGCCCCAGCATTTT. Encoded protein: CASSMGGLQPQHF. Variable domain in full (rest from reference TRBV19 and TRBJ1-5): DGGITQSPKYLFRKEGQNVTLSCEQNLNHDAMYWYRQDPGQGLRLIYYSQIVNDFQKGDIAEGYSVSREKKESFPLTVTSAQKNPTAFYLCASSMGGLQPQHFGDGTRLSIL.

V is TRBV18 and J is TRBJ1-2, with 8 bases lining up with TRBD1. J was trimmed by 4 bases and V by 5 bases; bases with no gene match: 9. The CDR3 extends over 15 amino acids. Looked up from germline, CDR1 is KGHSH and CDR2 is LQKENI. The CDR3 loop reads CASSDRQGPPYGYTF. The CDR3 DNA follows: TGTGCCAGCTCAGATAGACAGGGGCCTCCCTATGGCTACACCTTC.

This chain uses TRBV28 with TRBJ1-5, with 9 nucleotides matching TRBD1. The length of the CDR3 is 16 residues. Germline V gives CDR1 MDHEN, CDR2 SYDVKM. Trimming cost V 5 bases and J 5 bases; bases outside gene matches: 10. CDR3 bases: TGTGCCAGCAGTCCCATACGGACAGGGGCGGATCAGCCCCAGCATTTT. Protein: CASSPIRTGADQPQHF.

This chain joins TRBV5-1 and TRBJ2-3, with 9 bases fitting TRBD2. Germline V gene sequence: CDR1 SGHRS, CDR2 YFSETQ. The CDR3 spans 15 residues. V was clipped by 4 bases and J by 1 base; unmatched bases: 4. The CDR3 loop reads CASSAWTSGTDTQYF. The CDR3 region has the DNA TGCGCCAGCAGCGCATGGACTAGCGGCACAGATACGCAGTATTTT.

In DNA form, the CDR3 reads TGTGCCAGCTCACCGTCGGCCTCAGTTGAAGAGACCCAGTACTTC. Its protein product is CASSPSASVEETQYF. This chain uses TRBV18 with TRBJ2-5; the D is unclear. V was clipped by 3 bases and J by 3 bases, with 14 bases between them. The CDR3 runs 15 residues. Germline-derived CDR1 and CDR2 are KGHSH and LQKENI.

The CDR3 DNA reads TGTGCCAGCAGCGCTCTCCAAGGACTAGTCGTACGAGATACGCAGTATTTT. Translated, it gives CASSALQGLVVRDTQYF. The chain is built from TRBV6-8 and TRBJ2-3; TRBD2 aligns across 7 bases. The CDR3 is 17 residues long. Losses at the gene ends were 6 bases for V and 5 bases for J; bases not matched to a gene: 17. Germline assignment: CDR1 MNHGY and CDR2 SAAAGT.

The J gene is TRBJ2-7, the V gene TRBV19, with D perhaps matching TRBD1 (6 bases). V shed 5 bases and J shed 0 bases, with 11 bases lying between them. CDR3 length equals 14 residues. Germline CDR1 LNHDA, CDR2 SQIVND (reference sequence). For the CDR3, the DNA is TGTGCCAGTAGTCCACAGACAGGCTCCTACGAGCAGTACTTC. It specifies CASSPQTGSYEQYF.

The genes are TRBV19 and TRBJ1-5; no definite D call. Per germline, CDR1 LNHDA and CDR2 SQIVND (reference sequence). The CDR3 runs to 13 residues. V gave up 3 bases and J gave up 3 bases, with 6 bases separating them. Here the CDR3 DNA reads TGTGCCAGTAGTATCGCTATCAATCAGCCCCAGCATTTT. As protein: CASSIAINQPQHF.

The chain combines TRBV12-5 with TRBJ2-7; 12 nucleotides match TRBD2. The CDR3 is made up of 16 amino acids. Germline loops: CDR1 LGHNT, CDR2 FRNRAP. V dropped 6 bases and J dropped 0; count of bases not matched to a gene: 6. CDR3 coding DNA: TGTGCTAGTGGCAAACTAGCGGGAGGTCCCTCCTACGAGCAGTACTTC. It is translated as CASGKLAGGPSYEQYF.

The V gene is TRBV2, the J gene TRBJ2-5; 12 bases line up with TRBD2. V shed 4 bases, J shed 5 bases, and the junction held 5 bases outside the gene matches. In germline, CDR1 is SNHLY, CDR2 FYNNEI. This CDR3 is built from 15 residues. The CDR3 is CASSASGREGETQYF. The DNA of the CDR3 is TGTGCCAGCAGTGCTAGCGGGAGGGAAGGGGAGACCCAGTACTTC.

This clone appeared a few times. This sequence joins TRBV6-8 and TRBJ2-2, with D unresolved. The V gene's germline CDR1 is MNHGY and CDR2 SAAAGT. This CDR3 region has 13 residues. Between the trimmed V and J ends, which lost 10 bases and 5 bases, there was a span of 14 bases. Written as DNA, the CDR3 is TGTGCCATAATCTCGGAGAAAACCGGGGAGCTGTTTTTT. This encodes CAIISEKTGELFF.

The chain links TRBV11-3 to TRBJ2-1; a possible D gene is TRBD2 (5 bases). The germline CDR1 and CDR2 sequences are SGHNT and YENEEA. Trimming took 5 bases from V and 4 from J, leaving 18 bases between them. This CDR3 comprises 16 residues. Here the CDR3 DNA reads TGTGCCAGCAGCCCATTAGGAGGCGACTTGTACAATGAGCAGTTCTTC. It encodes CASSPLGGDLYNEQFF.

By share, this clone counts as medium-sized (0.01 to 0.1%). This chain uses TRBV9 with TRBJ1-5; D possibly corresponds to TRBD1 (6 bases). The V end lost 5 bases, the J end lost 5 bases, and 14 bases lay between the germline ends. Germline assignment: CDR1 SGDLS and CDR2 YYNGEE. This CDR3 is 14 amino acids long. CDR3 sequence reads: CASSGAAGDQPQHF. CDR3 sequence (DNA): TGTGCCAGCAGTGGGGCGGCAGGGGATCAGCCCCAGCATTTT.

The chain links TRBV6-8 to TRBJ2-2; TRBD1 might be the D (6 bases). The germline V and J ends were trimmed by 4 bases and 3 bases, with 15 bases remaining between them. The germline V gene has CDR1 MNHGY and CDR2 SAAAGT. The CDR3 consists of 16 residues. The CDR3 loop is CASSLMGAPYTGELFF. In DNA form, the CDR3 reads TGTGCCAGCAGTTTAATGGGGGCCCCCTACACCGGGGAGCTGTTTTTT.

V usage is TRBV28 and J usage is TRBJ2-7; TRBD2 aligns across 10 bases. The CDR3 is 15 amino acids. CDR1 is MDHEN and CDR2 is SYDVKM in the germline V gene. J gave up 4 bases and V 5 bases, and 8 bases lay outside the gene matches. DNA for the CDR3: TGTGCCAGCAGTCCAGGTCCTAGCGGGAGTTACGAGCAGTACTTC. Protein: CASSPGPSGSYEQYF. Based on the CDR3 plus reference TRBV28 and TRBJ2-7, the full variable domain is DVKVTQSSRYLVKRTGEKVFLECVQDMDHENMFWYRQDPGLGLRLIYFSYDVKMKEKGDIPEGYSVSREKKERFSLILESASTNQTSMYLCASSPGPSGSYEQYFGPGTRLTVT.

The chain carries TRBV19 and TRBJ1-2; 12 bases agree with TRBD1. Germline CDR1 LNHDA, CDR2 SQIVND (reference sequence). CDR3 length: 15 residues. V lost 6 bases and J lost 7; bases outside the gene matches: 9. This chain's CDR3 is CASRGTGGIESGYTF. The CDR3, as DNA: TGTGCCAGTAGGGGGACAGGGGGCATAGAAAGTGGCTACACCTTC. The whole variable domain, filled in from reference TRBV19 and TRBJ1-2, reads DGGITQSPKYLFRKEGQNVTLSCEQNLNHDAMYWYRQDPGQGLRLIYYSQIVNDFQKGDIAEGYSVSREKKESFPLTVTSAQKNPTAFYLCASRGTGGIESGYTFGSGTRLTVV.

The J gene is TRBJ1-2, the V gene TRBV19; the D is unclear. The CDR3 totals 13 residues. Germline loops: CDR1 LNHDA, CDR2 SQIVND (reference sequence). The V gene lost 3 bases and the J gene lost 6 bases, with 11 bases spanning the gap. The CDR3 reads CASSMRQKDGYTF. The CDR3 coding sequence is TGTGCCAGTAGTATGCGGCAGAAGGATGGCTACACCTTC.

The rearrangement uses TRBV14 and TRBJ2-5, with 8 bases that match TRBD2. CDR1 SGHDN and CDR2 FVKESK come from the germline V gene. This CDR3 comprises 17 residues. The V and J ends lost 4 bases and 5 bases, in that order; junction bases with no gene match: 15. The CDR3 is CASSPALYSGIGETQYF. Written as DNA, the CDR3 is TGTGCCAGCAGCCCCGCCCTCTATAGCGGGATCGGTGAGACCCAGTACTTC. The whole variable domain, filled in from reference TRBV14 and TRBJ2-5, reads EAGVTQFPSHSVIEKGQTVTLRCDPISGHDNLYWYRRVMGKEIKFLLHFVKESKQDESGMPNNRFLAERTGGTYSTLKVQPAELEDSGVYFCASSPALYSGIGETQYFGPGTRLLVL.

The J gene is TRBJ1-2, the V gene TRBV29-1; 8 positions match TRBD1. With V trimmed by 4 bases and J by 0 bases, 4 bases remained unmatched. This CDR3 contains 14 residues. Germline V gives CDR1 SQVTM, CDR2 ANQGSEA. The CDR3 here is CSVAGGETNYGYTF. The CDR3 DNA sequence: TGCAGCGTTGCAGGGGGCGAGACTAACTATGGCTACACCTTC. The full variable domain, in which reference TRBV29-1 and TRBJ1-2 provide the parts outside the CDR3, is SAVISQKPSRDICQRGTSLTIQCQVDSQVTMMFWYRQQPGQSLTLIATANQGSEATYESGFVIDKFPISRPNLTFSTLTVSNMSPEDSSIYLCSVAGGETNYGYTFGSGTRLTVV.